The 14 T cell receptor beta chains presented below share a single source sample, sequenced in a study of blood T cell repertoires in COVID-19. Sequencing used immunoSEQ multiplex PCR; TCRdb keeps in-frame clones, though not all of them. Of about 270,000 clones listed, about 88% are singletons. Sequenced: PBMCs or T cells enriched from blood (not recorded which). These TCRs come from a woman aged 45-65 years who had recovered from COVID-19.

The gene calls are TRBV14 and TRBJ1-6; possible D gene TRBD1, 5 bases. This CDR3 region has 15 residues. V was shortened by 0 bases and J by 6 bases, with 9 bases between the two germline ends. Germline V CDR1 and CDR2: SGHDN, FVKESK. CDR3 region: CASSQDRAINSPLHF. CDR3 coding DNA: TGTGCCAGCAGCCAAGACAGGGCGATTAATTCACCCCTCCACTTT.

This chain joins TRBV7-6 and TRBJ1-1; D gene uncertain. V shed 5 bases and J shed 4 bases, with 8 bases lying between them. Germline V gene sequence: CDR1 SGHVS, CDR2 FNYEAQ. This CDR3 is 12 amino acids long. DNA of the CDR3: TGTGCCAGCAGCCCTGCGGGCACTGAAGCTTTCTTT. It encodes CASSPAGTEAFF.

The rearrangement uses TRBV7-8 and TRBJ1-5, with D possibly being TRBD1 (6 bases). The CDR3 length is 15 residues. In germline, CDR1 is SGHVS, CDR2 FQNEAQ. V lost 4 bases, J lost 6 bases, and 16 bases lay in between. CDR3 in amino acids: CASSSGRTGIQPQHF. Here the CDR3 DNA reads TGTGCCAGCAGCTCGGGGCGAACAGGGATTCAGCCCCAGCATTTT. Filled out from reference TRBV7-8 and TRBJ1-5, the complete variable domain reads GAGVSQSPRYKVAKRGQDVALRCDPISGHVSLFWYQQALGQGPEFLTYFQNEAQLDKSGLPSDRFFAERPEGSVSTLKIQRTQQEDSAVYLCASSSGRTGIQPQHFGDGTRLSIL.

This sequence joins TRBV4-2 and TRBJ2-7; 11 nucleotides agree with TRBD2. Germline values: CDR1 LGHNA, CDR2 YNFKEQ. V shed 3 bases and J 1 base; nucleotides not matched to a gene: 5. The CDR3 is made up of 16 amino acids. CDR3: CASSHPTSGNSYEQYF. For the CDR3, the DNA is TGTGCCAGCAGCCACCCGACTAGCGGGAATTCCTACGAGCAGTACTTC.

This sequence joins TRBV3-1 (or the pseudogene TRBV3-2) and TRBJ1-6, with 7 positions matching TRBD1. The CDR3 length is 16 residues. Germline values: CDR1 LGHDT, CDR2 YNNKEL (reference sequence). V dropped 3 bases and J dropped 10; count of bases not matched to a gene: 12. CDR3 residues: CASSHGTAARGSPLHF. CDR3 bases: TGTGCCAGCAGCCACGGGACAGCGGCAAGGGGCTCACCCCTCCACTTT.

This chain links TRBV5-6 with TRBJ1-6; the match to TRBD1 covers 9 bases. This CDR3 spans 15 amino acids. Germline loops: CDR1 SGHDT, CDR2 YYEEEE. V lost 6 bases and J lost 6; bases outside the gene matches: 7. CDR3 sequence reads: CASTSTGGPNSPLHF. The CDR3 DNA reads as TGTGCCAGCACATCGACAGGGGGGCCTAATTCACCCCTCCACTTT. The full variable domain, its missing parts supplied by reference TRBV5-6 and TRBJ1-6, is DAGVTQSPTHLIKTRGQQVTLRCSPKSGHDTVSWYQQALGQGPQFIFQYYEEEERQRGNFPDRFSGHQFPNYSSELNVNALLLGDSALYLCASTSTGGPNSPLHFGNGTRLTVT.

V usage is TRBV3-1 (or the pseudogene TRBV3-2) and J usage is TRBJ2-3; tentative D call: TRBD2 (5 bases). V was shortened by 6 bases and J by 6 bases, with 7 bases between the two germline ends. The CDR3 consists of 11 residues. Germline V gene data show CDR1 as LGHDT and CDR2 as YNNKEL (reference sequence). CDR3 in amino acids: CASRGADTQYF. The CDR3 region has the DNA TGTGCCAGCAGGGGAGCCGATACGCAGTATTTT.

The V gene is TRBV24-1, the J gene TRBJ2-7, with 12 bases identical to TRBD2. V lost 4 bases and J lost 5; bases outside the gene matches: 8. CDR1 is KGHDR, CDR2 SFDVKD, per germline. This CDR3 is built from 16 residues. CDR3: CATSDHRLAGVNEQYF. In DNA form, the CDR3 reads TGTGCCACCAGTGACCACCGACTAGCGGGAGTTAACGAGCAGTACTTC.

J is TRBJ2-3 and V is TRBV6-6; D gene ambiguous. CDR1 MNHNY and CDR2 SVGAGI come from the germline V gene (reference sequence). The CDR3 covers 12 residues. Trimming took off 6 bases at V and 4 bases at J, with 8 bases between the two ends. The CDR3 coding sequence is TGTGCCAGCAGCCAGAATTCAGATACGCAGTATTTT. Protein product: CASSQNSDTQYF.

The chain has TRBV4-3 and TRBJ1-4, with D tentatively TRBD1 (5 bases). V gave up 4 bases and J gave up 2 bases, with 11 bases separating them. The germline gives CDR1 LGHNA, CDR2 YSLEER. The CDR3 has 15 amino acids. For the CDR3, the DNA is TGCGCCAGCAGCCTAAAAGGGGTTACTAATGAAAAACTGTTTTTT. Amino acid sequence: CASSLKGVTNEKLFF.

The V call is TRBV6-4, the J call TRBJ2-3, with 9 bases fitting TRBD1. CDR3 length: 14 residues. V shed 5 bases and J 4 bases; nucleotides not matched to a gene: 4. The germline V gene has CDR1 MRHNA and CDR2 SNTAGT. The CDR3 here is CASSSTGGSDTQYF. CDR3 bases: TGTGCCAGCAGTTCGACAGGGGGATCAGATACGCAGTATTTT.

The V call is TRBV30, the J call TRBJ2-5; 9 bases line up with TRBD2. The CDR3 spans 15 residues. Germline V CDR1 and CDR2: GTSNPN, SVGIG (reference sequence). V dropped 0 bases and J dropped 5; count of bases not matched to a gene: 7. The CDR3 DNA reads as TGTGCCTGGAGTGTTTTAGCGGGAGTTTCGGAGACCCAGTACTTC. Residues: CAWSVLAGVSETQYF.

Only one count was recorded for this clone. V is TRBV18 and J is TRBJ2-2; TRBD2 aligns across 13 bases. CDR1 and CDR2 from the germline V gene are KGHSH and LQKENI. The V segment lost 3 bases and the J segment 6 bases; nucleotides outside the gene matches: 7. The CDR3 runs to 17 residues. The CDR3 loop reads CASSPPRLAGGSGELFF. The CDR3 DNA sequence: TGTGCCAGCTCACCCCCCAGACTAGCGGGAGGTTCCGGGGAGCTGTTTTTT.

The chain carries TRBV7-3 and TRBJ2-1; D perhaps matches TRBD2 (5 bases). Germline V gene lookup returns CDR1 SGHTA and CDR2 FQGTGA. V gave up 2 bases and J gave up 6 bases, with 14 bases separating them. This CDR3 spans 15 amino acids. CDR3 bases: TGTGCCAGCAGCTTATTCGCCGGTGGAGGCAATGAGCAGTTCTTC. This gives the protein CASSLFAGGGNEQFF.